A selection of T cell receptor beta chains follows, all from one sample in a study of T-cell reconstitution after alpha-beta-depleted transplantation in children. TCRdb called the PCR reads again in MiXCR, with one record for every CDR3 protein. The sample holds 700,000 to 850,000 distinct CDR3 sequences, 16% seen once. The specimen was PBMCs, mostly from graft donor cells, collected 360 days after TCRalphabeta/CD19-depleted stem cell transplant. These receptors were taken from a male patient younger than 18 who had a stem cell transplant for acute lymphoblastic leukemia, so the T cells may come from the graft donor. Each CDR3 is given with its conserved first and last residue. A D gene is named only where the DNA matches it firmly. Not all rows give a size; the values are once, few, many and, for expanded clones, a class.

D	V	J	size	DNA	CDR3
NA	TRBV12-3/TRBV12-4	TRBJ2-5	NA	TGTGCCAGCAGCCCGCGCGAAGGGGCCCAGTACTTC	CASSPREGAQYF
NA	TRBV7-2	TRBJ2-1	few	TGTGCCAGCAGCTTCGGGTTACACAATGAGCAGTTCTTC	CASSFGLHNEQFF
NA	TRBV15	TRBJ2-5	few	TGTGCCACCAGCAGAGACAGGGCCCAAGAGACCCAGTACTTC	CATSRDRAQETQYF
TRBD2	TRBV20-1	TRBJ2-1	once	TGCAGTGCTGGCCTAGCGGGAGTATCCTACAATGAGCAGTTCTTC	CSAGLAGVSYNEQFF
TRBD2	TRBV14	TRBJ2-3	NA	TGTGCCAGCAGCCGATTCGACAGACAACGCGGGGGGCAGTATTTT	CASSRFDRQRGGQYF
TRBD2	TRBV4-1	TRBJ2-7	many	TGCGCCAGCAGCCAAGGGGGTAGCGGGAGAACCTACGAGCAGTACTTC	CASSQGGSGRTYEQYF
NA	TRBV20-1	TRBJ2-2	few	TGCAGTGTTTCCACCGGGACACCGAACACCGGGGAGCTGTTTTTT	CSVSTGTPNTGELFF
NA	TRBV5-6	TRBJ2-6	few	TGTGCCAGCAGCTTGGTCGCCCTCGCAGGGGGGGCCTCTGGGGCCAACGTCCTGACTTTC	CASSLVALAGGASGANVLTF
TRBD2	TRBV10-3	TRBJ2-1	NA	TGTGCCATCAGTGAGTCCCCGACTAGCGGGAGCTTCGATGAGCAGTTCTTC	CAISESPTSGSFDEQFF
NA	TRBV7-9	TRBJ2-7	few	TGTGCCAGCAGCTTTGGACATCTCGAGCAGTACTTC	CASSFGHLEQYF
NA	TRBV29-1	TRBJ2-7	NA	TGCAGCGTTGAGGGAACCTCCAGCTCCTACGAGCAGTACTTC	CSVEGTSSSYEQYF
NA	TRBV20-1	TRBJ2-3	few	TGCAGTGCTCGAAGGGGGCAGCGGGGCACAGATACGCAGTATTTT	CSARRGQRGTDTQYF
TRBD2	TRBV7-3	TRBJ2-2	few	TGTGCCAGCAGCCCGGGACTATGGGGAAACACCGGGGAGCTGTTTTTT	CASSPGLWGNTGELFF
NA	TRBV29-1	TRBJ2-5	few	TGCAGCGTTGCGTACGTGGCCGGAGAGACCCAGTACTTC	CSVAYVAGETQYF
NA	TRBV5-1	TRBJ1-3	NA	TGCGCCAGCAGCCCCAGGGCACACGGAAACACCATATATTTT	CASSPRAHGNTIYF
NA	TRBV5-6	TRBJ1-1	few	TGTGCCAGCAGCTTCACCGACAGGAACACTGAAGCTTTCTTT	CASSFTDRNTEAFF
NA	TRBV29-1	TRBJ2-3	NA	TGCAGCGTTGAAGGCCGGGATCTAGGACCCCTAGATACGCAGTATTTT	CSVEGRDLGPLDTQYF
NA	TRBV29-1	TRBJ1-1	NA	TGCAGCGTTGAACAGCCAGGGCTTAGGGCTGAAGCTTTCTTT	CSVEQPGLRAEAFF
NA	TRBV9	TRBJ2-2	few	TGTGCCAGCGACTCGTCTTACACCGGGGAGCTGTTTTTT	CASDSSYTGELFF
TRBD2	TRBV20-1	TRBJ2-1	few	TGCAGTGCTCTGGGACTAGCGACCTCCTACAATGAGCAGTTCTTC	CSALGLATSYNEQFF
NA	TRBV20-1	TRBJ2-1	NA	TGCAGTGTCCCTAGGCTGGGAGCCACCAATGAGCAGTTCTTC	CSVPRLGATNEQFF
NA	TRBV4-1	TRBJ1-6	few	TGCGCCAGCAGCCCCAGACAGTTTACAAATTCACCCCTCCACTTT	CASSPRQFTNSPLHF
NA	TRBV12-5	TRBJ2-3	NA	TGTGCTAGTGGTTTGTATTCAGGGGTAGGCACAGATACGCAGTATTTT	CASGLYSGVGTDTQYF
TRBD1	TRBV2	TRBJ2-4	few	TGTGCCAGCAGCCGACAGGGGGGGAAAAACATTCAGTACTTC	CASSRQGGKNIQYF
TRBD1	TRBV7-9	TRBJ1-2	NA	TGTGCCAGCAGCGGACAGGGCCTCTATGGCTACACCTTC	CASSGQGLYGYTF
TRBD2	TRBV29-1	TRBJ2-3	few	TGCAGCGTCCAGGGACTACCCACAGATACGCAGTATTTT	CSVQGLPTDTQYF